This T cell receptor (beta chain) was found in a study of T cell responses to AZD1222 COVID-19 vaccine. On this clone: The antigen is unknown.

Germline V gene lookup returns CDR1 MNHEY and CDR2 SVGAGI. The CDR3 covers 13 residues. Trimming removed 0 bases from V and 7 bases from J, with 9 bases in between. Generated by immunoSEQ multiplex PCR, the TCRdb table keeps only in-frame clones and is missing some. The sample carries over 85,000 clones, 88% recorded once. Study-wide results and limits: After the peak T cell response, and only then, were repertoires sampled. The study reported that nearly half of spike-specific TCRs target unmutated variant regions. Following two doses of AZD1222, Spike-specific TCR breadth and depth rose.

The chain links TRBV6-5 to TRBJ1-2; no reliable D call. The source material was peripheral blood, sampled on day 0 of AZD1222 vaccination. This clonotype was obtained from an adult in good health. The CDR3 reads CASSYSNVGGYTF. The CDR3 DNA follows: TGTGCCAGCAGTTACTCGAACGTGGGTGGCTACACCTTC.